This T cell receptor beta chain originates from a study of blood T cells in healthy people across ages. Worth noting for this clonotype: Its target is unknown.

Then a second PCR, running roughly 7 to 11 cycles, was carried out with a sample-barcoded 5' primer and a J-beta primer mix. CDR3-containing paired-end reads numbered at least 2.5 million in each sample. In TCRdb, the 5' RACE reads were re-called with MiXCR into one record per CDR3 protein. Of 1.6 million or so distinct CDR3 sequences in the sample, around 36% were seen once. CDR1 is KGHDR and CDR2 is SFDVKD in the germline V gene. This CDR3 has 15 residues. Trimming removed 3 bases at V and 2 bases at J, with 13 bases between. Findings of the study overall: As naive T cell percentage varied, TCR beta diversity correlated strongly with it. Relative to aged donors, long-lived donors carried more naive CD4+ cells and displayed higher diversity.

The gene calls are TRBV24-1 and TRBJ2-7; D is perhaps TRBD2 (5 bases). The sequence was obtained from a woman younger than 45 in good health. The sample was blood. CDR3 coding DNA: TGTGCCACCAGTGATACTGCCGGGAACCCCTACGAGCAGTACTTC. Translating it yields CATSDTAGNPYEQYF.